Sequencing of this T cell receptor (beta chain) was carried out in a study of T cell repertoires in cytomegalovirus infection. Looking at the study overall: The study used recently identified HLA-C-restricted and well-studied HLA-B-restricted CMV epitopes. TCR beta signatures that were public indicated CMV infection and matching HLA type.

One entry per CDR3 protein, called by TCRdb with MiXCR from the reads. The sample comprises around 570,000 distinct CDR3 sequences, under 45% of which are singletons, and 48% rests with the top ten. Overall study findings and caveats: Cumulative public TCR beta family frequency identified carriers of CMV plus the relevant HLA. HLA-C-restricted CMV-specific TCR beta clonotypes prevailed in the ex vivo response.

Comment on this clonotype: The antigen is unknown.

Trimming removed 6 bases from V and 7 bases from J; junction bases left unmatched: 6. The CDR3 totals 13 residues. Germline CDR1 KGHSH, CDR2 LQKENI. V and J are TRBV18 and TRBJ2-1; 7 positions agree with TRBD1. This clonotype was sampled from a human donor in good health (CMV status not recorded). Some clones in this sample may be carry-over from other donors' samples. The sample consisted of cultured PBMCs, taken from culture after CMV antigen stimulation. CDR3 bases: TGTGCCAGCTCCGAGGGGGCGCATAATGAGCAGTTCTTC. It encodes CASSEGAHNEQFF.